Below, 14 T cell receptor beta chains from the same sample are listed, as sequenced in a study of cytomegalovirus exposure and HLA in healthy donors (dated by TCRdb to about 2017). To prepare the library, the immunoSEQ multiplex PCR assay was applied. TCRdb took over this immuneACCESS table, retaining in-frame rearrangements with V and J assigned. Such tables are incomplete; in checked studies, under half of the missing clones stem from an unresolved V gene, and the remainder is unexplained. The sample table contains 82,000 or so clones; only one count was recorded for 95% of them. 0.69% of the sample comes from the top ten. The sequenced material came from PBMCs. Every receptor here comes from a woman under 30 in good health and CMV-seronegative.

DNA of the CDR3: TGTGCCAGCAGCTTAATGGGGGGGGAACCTGGGGCCAACGTCCTGACTTTC. Its protein is CASSLMGGEPGANVLTF. The rearrangement uses TRBV13 and TRBJ2-6, with TRBD2 matching over 7 bases. Trimming took 2 bases from V and 2 from J; bases not matched to a gene: 6. Germline CDR1 reads PRHDT; CDR2 reads FYEKMQ (reference sequence). There are 17 residues in the CDR3.

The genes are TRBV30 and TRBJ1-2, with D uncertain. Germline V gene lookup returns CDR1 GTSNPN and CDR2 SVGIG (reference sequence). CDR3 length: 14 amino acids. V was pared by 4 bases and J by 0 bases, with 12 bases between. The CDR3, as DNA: TGTGCCTGGACAGCGCCGGGTCCTAACTATGGCTACACCTTC. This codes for CAWTAPGPNYGYTF.

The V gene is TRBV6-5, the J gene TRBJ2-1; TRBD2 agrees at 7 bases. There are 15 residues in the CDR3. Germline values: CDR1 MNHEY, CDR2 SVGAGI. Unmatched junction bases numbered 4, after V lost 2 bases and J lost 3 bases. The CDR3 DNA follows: TGTGCCAGCAGTTACGGCGGGAGCAGCTACAATGAGCAGTTCTTC. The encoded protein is CASSYGGSSYNEQFF.

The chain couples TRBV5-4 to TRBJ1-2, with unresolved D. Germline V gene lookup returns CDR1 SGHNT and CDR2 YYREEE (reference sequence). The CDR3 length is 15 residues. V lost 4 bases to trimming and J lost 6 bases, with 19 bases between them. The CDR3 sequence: CASSPYPSELDGYTF. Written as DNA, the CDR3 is TGTGCCAGCAGCCCCTATCCTTCGGAGCTAGATGGCTACACCTTC.

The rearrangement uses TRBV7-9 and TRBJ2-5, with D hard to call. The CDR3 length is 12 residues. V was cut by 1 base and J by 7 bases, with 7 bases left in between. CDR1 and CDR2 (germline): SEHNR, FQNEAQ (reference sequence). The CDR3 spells CASSLGPGTQYF. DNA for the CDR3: TGTGCCAGCAGCTTAGGTCCGGGGACCCAGTACTTC.

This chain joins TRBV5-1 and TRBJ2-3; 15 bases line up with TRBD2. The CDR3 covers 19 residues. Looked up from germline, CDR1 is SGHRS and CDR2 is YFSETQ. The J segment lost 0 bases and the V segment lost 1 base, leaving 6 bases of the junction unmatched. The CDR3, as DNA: TGCGCCAGCAGCTTGCCCGGACTAGCGGGGGGGCCTAGCACAGATACGCAGTATTTT. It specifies CASSLPGLAGGPSTDTQYF.

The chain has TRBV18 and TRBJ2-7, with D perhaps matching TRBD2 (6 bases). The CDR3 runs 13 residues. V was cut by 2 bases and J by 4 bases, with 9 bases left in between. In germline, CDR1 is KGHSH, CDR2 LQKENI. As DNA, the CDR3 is TGTGCCAGCTCACCAAGTGGGGGGTACGAGCAGTACTTC. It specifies CASSPSGGYEQYF.

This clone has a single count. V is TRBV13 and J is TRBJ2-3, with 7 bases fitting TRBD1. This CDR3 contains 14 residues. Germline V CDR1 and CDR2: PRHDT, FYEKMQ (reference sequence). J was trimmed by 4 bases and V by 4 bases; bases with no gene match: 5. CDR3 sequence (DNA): TGTGCCAGCAGCTCACAGGGGTTGGCAGATACGCAGTATTTT. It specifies CASSSQGLADTQYF.

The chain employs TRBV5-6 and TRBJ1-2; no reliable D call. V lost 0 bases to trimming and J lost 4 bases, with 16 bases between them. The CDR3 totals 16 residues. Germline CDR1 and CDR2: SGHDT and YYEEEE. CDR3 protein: CASSLARPLAPYGYTF. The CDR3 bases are TGTGCCAGCAGCTTGGCCCGCCCCCTGGCCCCCTATGGCTACACCTTC.

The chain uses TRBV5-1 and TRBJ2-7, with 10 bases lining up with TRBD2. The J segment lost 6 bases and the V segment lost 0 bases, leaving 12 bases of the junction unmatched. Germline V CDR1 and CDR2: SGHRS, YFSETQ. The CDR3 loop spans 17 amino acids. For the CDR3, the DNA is TGCGCCAGCAGCTTGGAGGTTCTAGCGGGAGCCTGGAGCGAGCAGTACTTC. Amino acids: CASSLEVLAGAWSEQYF.

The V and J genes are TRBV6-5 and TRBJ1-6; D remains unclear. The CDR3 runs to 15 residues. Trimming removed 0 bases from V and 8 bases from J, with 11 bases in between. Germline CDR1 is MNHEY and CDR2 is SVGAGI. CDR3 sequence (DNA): TGTGCCAGCAGTTACTCGACACTCCACGATTCACCCCTCCACTTT. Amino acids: CASSYSTLHDSPLHF.

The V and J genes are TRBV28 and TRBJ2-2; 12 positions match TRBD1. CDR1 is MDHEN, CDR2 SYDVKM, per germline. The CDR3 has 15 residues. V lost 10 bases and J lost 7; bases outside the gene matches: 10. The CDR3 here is CATRSGTGGGGELFF. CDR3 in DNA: TGTGCCACCCGATCCGGGACAGGGGGCGGCGGGGAGCTGTTTTTT.

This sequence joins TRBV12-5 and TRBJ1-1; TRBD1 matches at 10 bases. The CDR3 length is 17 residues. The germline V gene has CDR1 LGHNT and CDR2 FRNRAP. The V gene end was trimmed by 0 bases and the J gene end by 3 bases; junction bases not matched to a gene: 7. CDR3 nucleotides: TGTGCTAGTGGTTTGGTACTGACAGGGGGCCAGTACACTGAAGCTTTCTTT. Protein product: CASGLVLTGGQYTEAFF.

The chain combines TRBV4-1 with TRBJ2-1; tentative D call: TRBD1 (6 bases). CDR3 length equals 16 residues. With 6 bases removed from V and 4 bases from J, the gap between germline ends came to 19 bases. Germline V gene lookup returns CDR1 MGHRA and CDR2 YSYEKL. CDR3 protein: CASRPVSGTKYNEQFF. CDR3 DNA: TGCGCCAGCAGACCCGTATCCGGGACAAAATACAATGAGCAGTTCTTC.